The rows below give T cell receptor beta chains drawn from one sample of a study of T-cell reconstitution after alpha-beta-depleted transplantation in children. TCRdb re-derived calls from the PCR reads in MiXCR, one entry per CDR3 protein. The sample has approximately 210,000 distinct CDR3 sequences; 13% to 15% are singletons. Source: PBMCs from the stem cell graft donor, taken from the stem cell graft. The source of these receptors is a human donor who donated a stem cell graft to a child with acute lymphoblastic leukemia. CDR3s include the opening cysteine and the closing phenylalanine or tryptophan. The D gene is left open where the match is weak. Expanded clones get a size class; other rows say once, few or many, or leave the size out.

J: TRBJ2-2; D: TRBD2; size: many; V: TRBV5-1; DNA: TGCGCCAGCAGCCGTGGGCAGCGGGAGCCGAACACCGGGGAGCTGTTTTTT; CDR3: CASSRGQREPNTGELFF
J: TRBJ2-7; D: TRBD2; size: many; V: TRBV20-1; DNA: TGCAGTGCCCGTTTTCAGGCTAGCGGGAGCAACGAGCAGTACTTC; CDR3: CSARFQASGSNEQYF
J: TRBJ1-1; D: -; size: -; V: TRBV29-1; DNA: TGCAGCGCCAGGGTGGTGAACACTGAAGCTTTCTTT; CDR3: CSARVVNTEAFF
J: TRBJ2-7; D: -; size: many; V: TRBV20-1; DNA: TGCAGTGCTAGAGATCCTCGGTCGAGAGCCTACGAGCAGTACTTC; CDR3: CSARDPRSRAYEQYF
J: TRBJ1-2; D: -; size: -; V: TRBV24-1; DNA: TGTGCCACCAGTATAGGTCAGAGCTATGGCTACACCTTC; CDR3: CATSIGQSYGYTF
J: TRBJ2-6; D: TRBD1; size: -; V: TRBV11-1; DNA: TGTGCCAGCAGCTCCATCACGGGACAGGGAGAATCTGGGGCCAACGTCCTGACTTTC; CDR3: CASSSITGQGESGANVLTF
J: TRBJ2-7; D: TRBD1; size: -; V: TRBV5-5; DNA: TGTGCCAGCAGCTGGGTAAGGGGGCCCTACGAGCAGTACTTC; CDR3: CASSWVRGPYEQYF
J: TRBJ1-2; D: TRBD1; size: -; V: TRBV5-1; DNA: TGCGCCAGCAGCTTACTAGGGACAGGCAAGGGCTATGGCTACACCTTC; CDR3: CASSLLGTGKGYGYTF
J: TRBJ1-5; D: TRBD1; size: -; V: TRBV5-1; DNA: TGCGCCAGAAGCTTGGGTCAGGGGGATCAGCCCCAGCATTTT; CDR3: CARSLGQGDQPQHF
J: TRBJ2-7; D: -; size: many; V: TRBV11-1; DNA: TGTGCCAGCAGCTTATGGACTTTTCCTGTCTACGAGCAGTACTTC; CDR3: CASSLWTFPVYEQYF
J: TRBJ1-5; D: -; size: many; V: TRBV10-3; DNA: TGTGCCATCAGTGACGGCCAGGGCAGCAATCAGCCCCAGCATTTT; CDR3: CAISDGQGSNQPQHF
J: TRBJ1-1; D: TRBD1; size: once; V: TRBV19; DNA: TGTGCCAGTAGTATAGACCGGGACAGGAACACTGAAGCTTTCTTT; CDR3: CASSIDRDRNTEAFF
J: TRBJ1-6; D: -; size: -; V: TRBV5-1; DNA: TGCGCCAGCAGCTTATGGGGGGAAAAAGATTCACCCCTCCACTTT; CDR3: CASSLWGEKDSPLHF
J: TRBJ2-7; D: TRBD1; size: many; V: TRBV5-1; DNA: TGCGCCAGCAGCGGCAGGACAGGGGAAAACGAGCAGTACTTC; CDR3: CASSGRTGENEQYF
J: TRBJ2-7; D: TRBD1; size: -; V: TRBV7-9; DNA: TGTGCCAGCAGCTTCCTAACTCCGGGACAGGGATTCCACGAGCAGTACTTC; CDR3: CASSFLTPGQGFHEQYF
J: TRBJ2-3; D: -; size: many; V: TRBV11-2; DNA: TGTGCCAGCAGTTTGGGGTTGGGGTCGGGAAGCACAGATACGCAGTATTTT; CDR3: CASSLGLGSGSTDTQYF
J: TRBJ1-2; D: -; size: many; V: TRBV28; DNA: TGTGCCAGCAGTTTATCCGGGACAAATGGCTATGGCTACACCTTC; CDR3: CASSLSGTNGYGYTF
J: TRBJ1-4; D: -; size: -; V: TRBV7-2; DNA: TGTGCCAGCAGCCTCGTCGTGGGGTCGGAGGAAAAACTGTTTTTT; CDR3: CASSLVVGSEEKLFF
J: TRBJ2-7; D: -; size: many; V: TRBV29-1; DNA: TGCAGCGTCGGGGATCAGCGCGAGCAGTACTTC; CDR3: CSVGDQREQYF
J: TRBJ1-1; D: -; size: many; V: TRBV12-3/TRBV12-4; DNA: TGTGCCCTCCACCGGGTCGACTACCCGTTCATGAACACTGAAGCTTTCTTT; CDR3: CALHRVDYPFMNTEAFF
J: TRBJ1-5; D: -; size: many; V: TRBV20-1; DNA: TGCAGTGCTAGAGGAACAGGGTTCAATCAGCCCCAGCATTTT; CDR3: CSARGTGFNQPQHF
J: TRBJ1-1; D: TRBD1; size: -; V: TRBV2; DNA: TGTGCCAGCAGGGCGACAGGGTTGGCGGGCACTGAAGCTTTCTTT; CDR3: CASRATGLAGTEAFF
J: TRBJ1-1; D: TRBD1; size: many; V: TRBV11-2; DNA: TGTGCCAGCAGCTTAGAATTGGGACAGGAAGCTTTCTTT; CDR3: CASSLELGQEAFF
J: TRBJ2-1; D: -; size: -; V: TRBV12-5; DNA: TGTGCTAGTGGGCCTTATACCGGGACAAATTACAATGAGCAGTTCTTC; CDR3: CASGPYTGTNYNEQFF
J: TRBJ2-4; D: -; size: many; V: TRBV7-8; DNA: TGTGCCAGCAGCTTAGAGTTAGGAGCCAAAAACATTCAGTACTTC; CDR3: CASSLELGAKNIQYF
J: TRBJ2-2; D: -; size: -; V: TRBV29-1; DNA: TGCAGCGTTGTAGAAAGCGGGGAGCTGTTTTTT; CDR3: CSVVESGELFF
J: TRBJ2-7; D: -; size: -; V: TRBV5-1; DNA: TGCGCCAGCAGATCCCGGGCCGACAGCTACGAGCAGTACTTC; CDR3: CASRSRADSYEQYF
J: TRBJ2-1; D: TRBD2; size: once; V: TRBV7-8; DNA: TGTGCCAGCAGCTTAAAAGGACTAGCGGGGGGATACAATGAGCAGTTCTTC; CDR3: CASSLKGLAGGYNEQFF
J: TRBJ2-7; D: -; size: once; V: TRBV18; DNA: TGTGCCAGCTCACGTGGGGGACCGACAGGCGAGAGTTTTTACGAGCAGTACTTC; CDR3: CASSRGGPTGESFYEQYF
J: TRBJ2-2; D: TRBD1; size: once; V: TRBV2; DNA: TGTGCCAGCAATTCTGGGACAGGGGTCCCCGGGGAGCTGTTTTTT; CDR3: CASNSGTGVPGELFF
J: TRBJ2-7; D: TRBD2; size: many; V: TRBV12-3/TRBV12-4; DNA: TGTGCCAGCAGTTTTGGTTGGACTAGCGCCGCCTACGAGCAGTACTTC; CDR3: CASSFGWTSAAYEQYF
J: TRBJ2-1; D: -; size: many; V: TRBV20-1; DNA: TGCAGTGCTAGGGACCTTGGACAGCTGTACAATGAGCAGTTCTTC; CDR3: CSARDLGQLYNEQFF